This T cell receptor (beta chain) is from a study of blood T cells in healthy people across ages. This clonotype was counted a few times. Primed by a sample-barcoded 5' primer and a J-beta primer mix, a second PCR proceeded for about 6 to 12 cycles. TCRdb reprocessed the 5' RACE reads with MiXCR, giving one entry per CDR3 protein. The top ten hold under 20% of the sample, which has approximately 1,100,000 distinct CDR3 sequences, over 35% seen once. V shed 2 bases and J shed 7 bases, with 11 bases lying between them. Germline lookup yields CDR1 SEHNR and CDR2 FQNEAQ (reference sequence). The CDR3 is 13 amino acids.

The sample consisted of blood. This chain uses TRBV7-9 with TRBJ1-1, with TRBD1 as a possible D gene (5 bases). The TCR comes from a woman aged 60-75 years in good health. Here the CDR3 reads CASSLSRVDEAFF. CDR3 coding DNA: TGTGCCAGCAGCTTAAGCAGGGTGGATGAAGCTTTCTTT.